This T cell receptor (beta chain) was documented in a study of blood T cell repertoires in COVID-19. Study as a whole: Some COVID-19 samples were acute and others convalescent; all came from the United States, Italy and Spain.

Enrolment of Seattle patients took place during active infection, and they were followed longitudinally. The V gene's germline CDR1 is LNHDA and CDR2 SQIVND (reference sequence). The CDR3 sequence is 15 residues long. The trim removed 1 base at V and 5 bases at J, leaving 3 bases unmatched. Sequencing was performed with immunoSEQ multiplex PCR; in TCRdb, only in-frame clones are kept and a portion is missing. The sample lists 200,000 to 250,000 clones, over 75% occurring once. This chain joins TRBV19 and TRBJ1-5, with 9 bases identical to TRBD1. This sequence originates from a man between 50 and 59 years old with COVID-19, enrolled during active disease. Sample: peripheral blood. The CDR3 protein is CASSIVRDRDQPQHF. CDR3 DNA: TGTGCCAGTAGTATAGTGAGGGACAGGGATCAGCCCCAGCATTTT.